The present TCR beta chain was sequenced within a study of T cells in Graves' hyperthyroidism and ophthalmopathy (dated by TCRdb to about 2019). For the wider study: Peripheral blood was collected at initial diagnosis, before any treatment. TCR V-J signatures able to tell the groups apart were searched for in a discovery cohort of some 97 patients, of whom under 45 had Graves' ophthalmopathy and about 55 had stable Graves' hyperthyroidism. Whether ophthalmopathy could be predicted prospectively was tested in an independent validation cohort made up of under 20 hyperthyroidism patients plus 17 patients who later progressed to ophthalmopathy. For training and testing, the approximately 92 patients in the discovery cohort were randomly divided in a 7:3 ratio. In addition, the study compared T-cell repertoires in thyroid tissue and in blood from about 6 Graves' hyperthyroidism patients. Once sampling was done, hyperthyroidism patients were given methimazole at a starting dose of 30 mg daily, whereas ophthalmopathy patients were given high-dose intravenous methylprednisolone. The paper reports TCR Vbeta CDR3 sequencing of approximately 130 peripheral blood samples: 43 ophthalmopathy, around 80 hyperthyroidism and about 17 progressor patients. On the study overall, not on this receptor specifically: Blood samples also contained most of the expanded thyroid clonotypes (frequency above 0.001), which suggests that blood repertoires may reflect thyroid immune responses. Sample size was not statistically predetermined, and blinding of investigators to group allocation was not performed. A 13 V-J signature model separated ophthalmopathy from stable hyperthyroidism, with just over 85% sensitivity and 81% to 82% specificity in cross-validation and 80%/75% in testing. In validation, the model predicted progression to ophthalmopathy with approximately 71% sensitivity and approximately 72% specificity, a median of about 6 months before onset.

This clonotype was found a few times. Its specific antigen is unknown. Base qualities are not provided; no much larger clone lies one nucleotide away. Moderately to severely active disease, a Clinical Activity Score of at least 3, a NOSPECS grade of at least 4, and a duration under 3 months were present in ophthalmopathy patients. The study excluded patients with uncontrolled infections, other autoimmune diseases, pregnancy or lactation. Diagnoses were based on clinical symptoms, serum thyroxine and TRAb, thyroid ultrasound and orbital computed tomography. PBMCs were isolated from more than 8 ml of fresh peripheral blood by Ficoll-Paque density gradient centrifugation. Trizol reagent was used to extract total RNA, and RNA quality was then checked on an Agilent 2100 Bioanalyzer. The TCR beta CDR3 regions were amplified from RNA transcripts. For the first round of RT-PCR on the TCR CDR3, the HTBI primer set was used together with the Qiagen OneStep RT-PCR kit. The libraries were constructed in a second round of multiplex PCR and then size-selected and purified. The libraries were sequenced on an Illumina HiSeq2000 using paired-end 100 bp reads. The original pipeline was this. SOAPnuke was used to process the raw data, removing reads that contained adapters or uncalled bases, had a mean Phred below 15, or lacked an exact match to the constant primer or identifier. High-quality paired reads were merged with COPE v1.2.5, and unique nucleotide sequences were defined as clonotypes. Clonotypes were aligned to IMGT TRBV, TRBD and TRBJ reference segments using MiTCR v1.1. The analysis was restricted to V-J combinations with a frequency above 0.0001, which together covered about 99% of the repertoires. A TCS score was defined as the ratio of F50 (clonal expansion) to E x V (chaos), with BLOSUM62-based TCRdist applied between CDR3 peptides within each V-J. Welch's t-statistics and random forest reduced 514 V-J features to roughly 13, which were used in a naive Bayes classifier (R e1071). TCRdb handled the public reads itself, with Q25 trimming in fastp and clone calling in MiXCR, and kept productive beta chains. All rows with the same CDR3 protein become a single entry with the most common DNA and genes. TCRdb, not the original authors, processed these V and J calls. The sample table records around 600,000 distinct CDR3 sequences; approximately 15% of these occur just once. The ten largest make up around 12% of the sample.

V trim: 5 bases; J trim: 1 base; unmatched bases: 8. The CDR3 runs 15 residues from the cysteine to the phenylalanine. The read is trimmed to its CDR3 DNA, 45 bases read in frame from base 1. CDR1 and CDR2, per the germline V gene, are SGHRS and YFSETQ. The V and J genes are TRBV5-1 and TRBJ2-5; TRBD1 fits 7 bases in the junction. Specimen: blood. This TCR came from a woman in her 50s with Graves' ophthalmopathy. This receptor carries the CDR3 CASSRTTGSQETQYF. The sequence in DNA is TGCGCCAGCAGTCGTACGACAGGGAGCCAAGAGACCCAGTACTTC.